This section outlines one T cell receptor beta chain sequence together with its context. The target antigen is unknown. This record comes from a study of cytomegalovirus exposure and HLA in healthy donors. On the study more broadly: There were some 400 genotyped donors. Of these, 75% to 85% fell in the genetic ancestry cluster associated with self-reported Caucasian donors. General observations from the study: What a later analysis showed was that several of the most significant clusters appeared linked to common viral pathogens. For most TCR sequences rarity was the rule, although some public TCRs occurred in many donors.

It was with 60 Vbeta and 13 Jbeta primers that the PCR ran. In the original workflow: Approximately 12 million of the about 80 million unique TCR beta chains counted in a later analysis were shared. Sequencing used immunoSEQ multiplex PCR; TCRdb keeps in-frame clones, though not all of them. Clone size and the V and J calls come from that table; the DNA yielded D and trimming. The sample lists about 120,000 clones, 50% to 75% seen once, with around 8.8% in the top ten. The CDR3 runs to 14 residues. Between the trimmed V and J ends, which lost 7 bases and 8 bases, there was a span of 15 bases. Germline loops: CDR1 WSHSY, CDR2 SAAADI.

The chain joins TRBV10-2 to TRBJ1-6, with D possibly matching TRBD1 (5 bases). Sequencing used PBMCs. The source is a woman in her 40s in good health and CMV-seropositive. The CDR3 nucleotides read TGCGCCAGCACGGAAAGGGGCCTGTATTCACCCCTCCACTTT. It encodes CASTERGLYSPLHF.